Below, 23 T cell receptor beta chains from the same sample are listed, as sequenced in a study of response to subunit inactivated influenza vaccine. TCRdb independently ran MiXCR on the RT-PCR reads; one entry per CDR3 protein. This table has over 400,000 distinct CDR3 sequences, over 10% appearing once. The sample in question was PBMCs from blood, obtained roughly 6 weeks after vaccination. Receptor source: a man aged 50 or older who received an inactivated influenza vaccine.

The chain recombines TRBV5-1 with TRBJ2-3, with a tentative D call TRBD1 (6 bases). V gave up 3 bases and J gave up 3 bases, with 14 bases separating them. Germline lookup yields CDR1 SGHRS and CDR2 YFSETQ. The CDR3 spans 15 residues. Here the CDR3 DNA reads TGCGCCAGCAGCTCCGGACGGGACAAAACAGATACGCAGTATTTT. Its protein is CASSSGRDKTDTQYF.

V gene TRBV20-1 combines with J gene TRBJ2-1; tentatively, D is TRBD2 (6 bases). Per germline, CDR1 DFQATT and CDR2 SNEGSKA (reference sequence). Between the trimmed V and J ends, which lost 6 bases and 9 bases, there was a span of 21 bases. CDR3 length equals 14 residues. The CDR3 here is CSAEGVFGGTEQFF. The CDR3 bases are TGCAGTGCAGAAGGGGTTTTTGGCGGGACTGAGCAGTTCTTC.

V gene TRBV6-2 or TRBV6-3 combines with J gene TRBJ2-1; D is possibly TRBD1 (6 bases). The CDR3 loop spans 15 amino acids. V gave up 7 bases and J gave up 3 bases, with 16 bases separating them. Germline V gene data show CDR1 as MNHEY and CDR2 as SVGEGT. Here the CDR3 DNA reads TGTGCCAGCATTGGGGGCAGCCTCTACTACAATGAGCAGTTCTTC. Encoded protein: CASIGGSLYYNEQFF.

This clonotype has a handful of counts. The chain carries TRBV6-5 and TRBJ2-7, with D tentatively TRBD2 (6 bases). V lost 2 bases and J 2 bases, leaving 19 bases between the germline ends. The CDR3 length is 17 residues. The germline gives CDR1 MNHEY, CDR2 SVGAGI. The CDR3 DNA reads as TGTGCCAGCAGTTACCCCCCCGACTCCGCGGGGACCTACGAGCAGTACTTC. Its translation is CASSYPPDSAGTYEQYF.

This clonotype was observed a few times. The chain links TRBV29-1 to TRBJ1-2; no firm D call. Looked up from germline, CDR1 is SQVTM and CDR2 is ANQGSEA. This CDR3 spans 13 amino acids. V was clipped by 2 bases and J by 0 bases, with 7 bases between them. The CDR3: CSVERAANYGYTF. CDR3 bases: TGCAGCGTTGAAAGGGCAGCTAACTATGGCTACACCTTC.

This clonotype appeared many times. This sequence joins TRBV12-3 or TRBV12-4 and TRBJ1-1; D gene unclear. V was trimmed by 1 base and J by 6 bases, leaving 12 bases between them. The CDR3 length is 14 residues. Here the CDR3 reads CASSLGWGSAEAFF. The CDR3 DNA is TGTGCCAGCAGTTTAGGCTGGGGTTCTGCTGAAGCTTTCTTT.

This clonotype was detected a few times. This rearrangement joins TRBV10-3 to TRBJ2-1; 10 nucleotides match TRBD2. V lost 6 bases, J lost 3 bases, and 5 bases stayed unmatched. The CDR3 extends over 15 amino acids. Germline assignment: CDR1 ENHRY and CDR2 SYGVKD. The CDR3 DNA reads TGTGCCATCAGCGCAAGCGGGGGGGACTACAATGAGCAGTTCTTC. This codes for CAISASGGDYNEQFF.

This clonotype was detected only a few times. The CDR3 DNA follows: TGTGCCAGCAGCTTAGCTTCGGGCTTCAGGGCGTACTGGGCCAATGAGCAGTTCTTC. This codes for CASSLASGFRAYWANEQFF. This chain connects TRBV7-2 to TRBJ2-1; tentative D call: TRBD1 (5 bases). The germline V gene encodes CDR1 SGHTA and CDR2 FQGNSA. The CDR3 covers 19 residues. V was pared by 0 bases and J by 6 bases, with 24 bases between.

The chain has TRBV7-9 and TRBJ2-1; 10 bases align to TRBD2. The germline V gene has CDR1 SEHNR and CDR2 FQNEAQ (reference sequence). V was pared by 4 bases and J by 8 bases, with 14 bases of the junction left unmatched. This CDR3 contains 17 residues. CDR3 sequence: CASSYPVQRGGADEQFF. CDR3 DNA sequence: TGTGCCAGCAGCTACCCGGTCCAGCGGGGGGGAGCCGATGAGCAGTTCTTC.

The gene calls are TRBV9 and TRBJ2-1, with 10 bases identical to TRBD2. Germline values: CDR1 SGDLS, CDR2 YYNGEE. The CDR3 has 16 residues. V was pared by 1 base and J by 9 bases, with 10 bases of the junction left unmatched. Written as DNA, the CDR3 is TGTGCCAGCAGCGTAACGGGGCTAGCGGGAGTCGGTGAGCAGTTCTTC. This translates into CASSVTGLAGVGEQFF.

This clonotype was observed a handful of times. This sequence joins TRBV4-3 and TRBJ2-3, with 8 bases fitting TRBD1. Trimming cost V 4 bases and J 0 bases; bases outside gene matches: 6. Germline V lookup: CDR1 LGHNA, CDR2 YSLEER. The CDR3 contains 16 residues. CDR3 nucleotide sequence: TGCGCCAGCAGCCCAAGACAGGGGCAAAGCACAGATACGCAGTATTTT. Amino acid sequence: CASSPRQGQSTDTQYF.

The CDR3, as DNA: TGCGCCAGCAGCCTAGATCATAAGCAGCGGGAGACCCAGTACTTC. This encodes CASSLDHKQRETQYF. This sequence joins TRBV4-3 and TRBJ2-5; possible D gene TRBD2, 5 bases. Germline assignment: CDR1 LGHNA and CDR2 YSLEER. Between the trimmed V and J ends, which lost 4 bases and 5 bases, there was a span of 17 bases. CDR3 length: 15 amino acids.

Many counts were recorded for this clonotype. The chain carries TRBV7-9 and TRBJ1-5, with a weak D call TRBD1 (6 bases). Germline CDR1 and CDR2: SEHNR and FQNEAQ (reference sequence). The CDR3 totals 15 residues. V lost 5 bases to trimming and J lost 0 bases, with 11 bases between them. CDR3 region: CASSRGGSSNQPQHF. As DNA, the CDR3 is TGTGCCAGCAGCCGAGGGGGGTCTAGCAATCAGCCCCAGCATTTT.

The genes are TRBV10-3 and TRBJ2-7, with TRBD2 matching 10 bases. The V and J ends lost 2 bases and 4 bases, in that order; junction bases with no gene match: 5. Germline CDR1 and CDR2: ENHRY and SYGVKD. The CDR3 runs to 15 residues. Written as DNA, the CDR3 is TGTGCCATCAGTGAGGGGGCTAGCGGGAGTTACGAGCAGTACTTC. Translation: CAISEGASGSYEQYF.

There are a few counts of this clonotype. The chain employs TRBV7-3 and TRBJ2-3; TRBD1 agrees at 8 bases. Germline V gives CDR1 SGHTA, CDR2 FQGTGA. The CDR3 loop spans 16 amino acids. J lost 2 bases, V lost 2 bases, and 6 bases had no gene match. CDR3 protein: CASSLGTGYNTDTQYF. The CDR3 DNA follows: TGTGCCAGCAGCTTAGGGACAGGCTACAACACAGATACGCAGTATTTT.

This clonotype was detected only a few times. The chain links TRBV5-1 to TRBJ1-5; tentative D call: TRBD1 (5 bases). V lost 0 bases, J lost 4 bases, and 20 bases lay in between. Germline-derived CDR1 and CDR2 are SGHRS and YFSETQ. The CDR3 has 18 residues. CDR3 loop: CASSLGPNVGTVNQPQHF. In DNA form, the CDR3 reads TGCGCCAGCAGCTTGGGCCCTAACGTCGGGACGGTTAATCAGCCCCAGCATTTT.

Points on this clonotype: A much larger clone differs from this one at a single base, so this may be a read error. The V and J genes are TRBV5-1 and TRBJ2-3; D uncertain. This CDR3 has 14 amino acids. V was pared by 0 bases and J by 4 bases, with 9 bases between. CDR1 and CDR2 (germline): SGHRS, YFSETQ. The CDR3 loop is CASSLARSPDTQYF. CDR3 DNA: TGCGCCAGCAGCTTGGCACGGTCACCAGATACGCAGTATTTT.

This clonotype was observed many times. The chain recombines TRBV10-3 with TRBJ2-3; no clear D. The CDR3 runs to 16 residues. CDR1 is ENHRY and CDR2 is SYGVKD in the germline V gene. The V gene lost 0 bases and the J gene lost 0 bases, with 10 bases spanning the gap. The chain's CDR3 is CAISESKAESTDTQYF. CDR3 DNA sequence: TGTGCCATCAGTGAGTCGAAGGCCGAGAGCACAGATACGCAGTATTTT.

A few counts support this clonotype. The chain joins TRBV20-1 to TRBJ2-2, with no clear D. The CDR3 contains 16 residues. The V gene lost 0 bases and the J gene lost 2 bases, with 13 bases spanning the gap. CDR1 DFQATT and CDR2 SNEGSKA come from the germline V gene (reference sequence). For the CDR3, the DNA is TGCAGTGCTAGAGATTGGGCAGGAATAAACACCGGGGAGCTGTTTTTT. It encodes CSARDWAGINTGELFF.

This clonotype was observed many times. The chain is built from TRBV12-3 or TRBV12-4 and TRBJ1-5; D is uncertain. The ends were cut back, 5 bases at V and 3 bases at J, with 14 bases in the middle. CDR3 length equals 15 residues. The CDR3 DNA follows: TGTGCCAGCAGTCCGGACCCTAACTCCAATCAGCCCCAGCATTTT. Translating it yields CASSPDPNSNQPQHF.

This clonotype was picked up many times. The V and J genes are TRBV20-1 and TRBJ2-3; 7 bases agree with TRBD1. V gave up 6 bases and J gave up 0 bases; unmatched junction bases: 3. Per the germline V gene, CDR1 is DFQATT and CDR2 is SNEGSKA (reference sequence). The CDR3 runs to 13 residues. This CDR3 is CSAGGTSTDTQYF. The CDR3 bases are TGCAGTGCAGGGGGCACTAGCACAGATACGCAGTATTTT.

V gene TRBV7-9 combines with J gene TRBJ2-3, with TRBD2 matching 10 bases. The V segment lost 5 bases and the J segment 3 bases; nucleotides outside the gene matches: 5. Germline loops: CDR1 SEHNR, CDR2 FQNEAQ (reference sequence). The CDR3 runs 15 residues. The CDR3, as DNA: TGTGCCAGCAGCAAACTAGCGGGGATGACAGATACGCAGTATTTT. Amino acid sequence: CASSKLAGMTDTQYF.

This clonotype was counted at least ten times. The V and J genes are TRBV27 and TRBJ2-1, with TRBD2 matching 12 bases. After removal of 7 bases from V and 9 bases from J, the junction contained 10 bases not matched to a gene. Germline CDR1 MNHEY, CDR2 SMNVEV (reference sequence). The CDR3 sequence is 15 residues long. The CDR3, as DNA: TGTGCCAGCACCCTACTAGCGGGGGGCGGGGGTGAGCAGTTCTTC. Its translation is CASTLLAGGGGEQFF.